This T cell receptor beta chain was sequenced in a study of T cell changes during pregnancy in multiple sclerosis. This CDR3 contains 15 residues. Using immunoSEQ multiplex PCR, the repertoire was profiled, and TCRdb retains in-frame clones only, with some absent. The data contain about 110,000 clones, 91% of them singletons. The sequenced sample was peripheral blood, obtained before pregnancy. The sequence came from a female donor with multiple sclerosis, enrolled in a pregnancy study. The chain recombines TRBV12-2 with TRBJ1-5; whether TRBD1, the table's D call, matches the DNA was not checked. TRBV12-2 corresponds to a pseudogene. The CDR3 here is CASRARDRWNQPQHF. CDR3 coding DNA: TGTGCAAGTCGCGCCCGGGACAGATGGAATCAGCCCCAGCATTTT.